This note documents a single T cell receptor beta chain sequence. Antigen unknown. With UMI labels, 5' RACE was used to prepare the TRB cDNA libraries. TCRdb re-called the 5' RACE reads; every CDR3 protein appears as one record, without DNA. Its table records 40,000 to 45,000 distinct CDR3 sequences. Germline V CDR1 and CDR2: SGHKS, YYEKEE (reference sequence). This CDR3 comprises 15 residues. The record originates from a study of CXCR3-negative and CXCR3-positive naive CD8 T cells. The overall study: The libraries yielded 120 million to 150 million TRB reads, about 1.5 +/- 0.3 million each.

Findings and limits, study-wide: Naive subsets showed comparable surface CD5, and TCR interaction strength was also inferred from TRB CDR3 physicochemistry. Comparably high diversity marked both naive subsets, whereas memory CD8+ cells had much lower diversity.

The TCR was taken from a human donor in good health. Some clones in this sample may be carry-over from other donors' samples. The sequenced sample was memory CD8+ T cells from blood. This chain uses TRBV5-5 with TRBJ2-1; no DNA is available, so the TRBD1 call from TCRdb remains unchecked. CDR3 in amino acids: CASSPEWSPTNEQFF.